These 7 T cell receptor beta chains were sequenced from one sample in a study of early T cells in non-severe SARS-CoV-2 infection. TCRdb reprocessed the 5' RACE reads with MiXCR, giving one entry per CDR3 protein. The sample lists about 48,000 distinct CDR3 sequences; 4.5% to 7% were seen once. Sequencing was performed on whole blood. All receptors come from an adult who was a healthcare worker with PCR-confirmed SARS-CoV-2 infection or an uninfected control (not recorded which).

This clonotype was seen repeatedly, ten times or more. V and J are TRBV14 and TRBJ1-1; unclear D gene. Germline loops: CDR1 SGHDN, CDR2 FVKESK. This CDR3 has 16 amino acids. V was cut by 4 bases and J by 0 bases, with 15 bases left in between. The CDR3: CASSPLGGKMNTEAFF. CDR3 DNA: TGTGCCAGCAGCCCTCTTGGCGGTAAAATGAACACTGAAGCTTTCTTT.

The rearrangement uses TRBV20-1 and TRBJ2-3; 7 positions agree with TRBD2. Trimming removed 5 bases from V and 9 bases from J; junction bases left unmatched: 5. Germline CDR1 reads DFQATT; CDR2 reads SNEGSKA (reference sequence). The CDR3 has 11 residues. CDR3 sequence (DNA): TGCAGTGCTGGGAGGGAGGGCACGCAGTATTTT. This encodes CSAGREGTQYF.

Ten or more counts support this clonotype. The V gene is TRBV10-3, the J gene TRBJ2-3; unclear D gene. The CDR3 is 13 amino acids. CDR1 is ENHRY, CDR2 SYGVKD, per germline. V was trimmed by 2 bases and J by 4 bases, leaving 7 bases between them. This chain's CDR3 is CAISEALPDTQYF. The CDR3, as DNA: TGTGCCATCAGTGAGGCCTTGCCAGATACGCAGTATTTT.

This clonotype was counted at least ten times. The chain links TRBV12-3 or TRBV12-4 to TRBJ2-1, with 9 nucleotides matching TRBD2. The J segment lost 0 bases and the V segment lost 3 bases, leaving 9 bases of the junction unmatched. CDR3 length equals 18 residues. The CDR3 nucleotides read TGTGCCAGCAGTTTTTCTGGACTAGCGTCGAGCTCCTACAATGAGCAGTTCTTC. Its protein product is CASSFSGLASSSYNEQFF.

The J gene is TRBJ2-1, the V gene TRBV29-1; 11 nucleotides match TRBD2. CDR1 SQVTM and CDR2 ANQGSEA come from the germline V gene. The CDR3 consists of 16 residues. V shed 3 bases and J 4 bases; nucleotides not matched to a gene: 8. The CDR3 spells CSVEGPSGRSYNEQFF. For the CDR3, the DNA is TGCAGCGTTGAGGGTCCTAGCGGGAGGTCTTACAATGAGCAGTTCTTC.

This clonotype came up many times. The chain has TRBV19 and TRBJ2-1; a possible D gene is TRBD1 (5 bases). Germline V gene lookup returns CDR1 LNHDA and CDR2 SQIVND (reference sequence). This CDR3 has 15 residues. The V and J ends lost 3 bases and 0 bases respectively, with 9 bases between them. Here the CDR3 DNA reads TGTGCCAGTAGTATGTACAGGTTCTCCTACAATGAGCAGTTCTTC. This encodes CASSMYRFSYNEQFF.

This sequence joins TRBV5-1 and TRBJ2-7; D not resolved. The CDR3 loop spans 15 amino acids. V was cut by 4 bases and J by 0 bases, with 14 bases left in between. Germline loops: CDR1 SGHRS, CDR2 YFSETQ. DNA for the CDR3: TGCGCCAGCAGCGTCACTTCTACCAGCTCCTACGAGCAGTACTTC. Protein: CASSVTSTSSYEQYF.